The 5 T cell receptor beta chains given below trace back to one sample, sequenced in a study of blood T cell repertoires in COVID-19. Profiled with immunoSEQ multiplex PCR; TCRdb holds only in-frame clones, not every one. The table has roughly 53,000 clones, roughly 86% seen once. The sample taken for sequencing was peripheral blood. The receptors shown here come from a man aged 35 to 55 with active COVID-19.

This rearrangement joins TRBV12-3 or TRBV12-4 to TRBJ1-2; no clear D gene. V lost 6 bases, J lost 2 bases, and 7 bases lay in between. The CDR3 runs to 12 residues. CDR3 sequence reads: CASSRPNYGYTF. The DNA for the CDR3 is TGTGCCAGCAGCAGGCCCAACTATGGCTACACCTTC.

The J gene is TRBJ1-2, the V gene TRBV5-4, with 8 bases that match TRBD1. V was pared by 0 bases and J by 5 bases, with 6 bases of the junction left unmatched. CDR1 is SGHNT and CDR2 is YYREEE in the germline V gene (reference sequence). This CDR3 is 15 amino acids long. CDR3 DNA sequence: TGTGCCAGCAGCTTGGATCCGGGACAGGCGTATGGCTACACCTTC. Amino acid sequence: CASSLDPGQAYGYTF.

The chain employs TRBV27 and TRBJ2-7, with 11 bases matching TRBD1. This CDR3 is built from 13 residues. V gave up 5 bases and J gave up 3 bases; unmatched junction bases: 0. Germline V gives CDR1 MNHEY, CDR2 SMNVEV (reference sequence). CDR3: CASSGTGGYEQYF. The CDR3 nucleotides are TGTGCCAGCAGTGGGACAGGGGGCTACGAGCAGTACTTC.

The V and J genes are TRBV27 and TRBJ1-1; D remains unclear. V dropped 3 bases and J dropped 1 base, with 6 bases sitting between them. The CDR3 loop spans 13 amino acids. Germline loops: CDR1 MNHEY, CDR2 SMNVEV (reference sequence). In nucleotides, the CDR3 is TGTGCCAGCAGTTTTACTCCGAACACTGAAGCTTTCTTT. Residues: CASSFTPNTEAFF.

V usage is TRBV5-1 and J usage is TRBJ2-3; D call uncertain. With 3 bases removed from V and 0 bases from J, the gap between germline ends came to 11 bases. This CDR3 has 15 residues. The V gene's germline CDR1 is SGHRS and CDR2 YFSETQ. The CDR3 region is CASSSRLPSTDTQYF. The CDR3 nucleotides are TGCGCCAGCAGCTCTAGACTCCCGAGCACAGATACGCAGTATTTT.